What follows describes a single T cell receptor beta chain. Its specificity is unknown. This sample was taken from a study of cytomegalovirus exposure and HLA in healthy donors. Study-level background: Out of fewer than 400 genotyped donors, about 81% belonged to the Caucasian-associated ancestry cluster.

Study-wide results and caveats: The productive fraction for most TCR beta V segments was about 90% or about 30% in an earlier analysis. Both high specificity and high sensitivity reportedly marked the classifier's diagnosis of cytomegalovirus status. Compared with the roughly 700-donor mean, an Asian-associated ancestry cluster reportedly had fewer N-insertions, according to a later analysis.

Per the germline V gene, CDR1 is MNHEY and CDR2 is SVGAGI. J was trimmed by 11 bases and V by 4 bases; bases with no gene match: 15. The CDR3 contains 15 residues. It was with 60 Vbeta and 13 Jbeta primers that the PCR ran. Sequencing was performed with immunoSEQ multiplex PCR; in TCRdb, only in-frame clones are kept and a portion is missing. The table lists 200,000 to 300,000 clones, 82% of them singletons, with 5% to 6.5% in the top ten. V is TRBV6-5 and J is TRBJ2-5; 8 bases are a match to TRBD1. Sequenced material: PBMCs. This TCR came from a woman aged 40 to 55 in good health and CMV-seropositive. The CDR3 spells CASSSQGAGGEVQYF. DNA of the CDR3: TGTGCCAGCAGTTCCCAAGGGGCAGGGGGCGAGGTGCAGTACTTC.